The sequence of this TCR beta chain was determined in a study of graft-versus-host responses after intestinal transplantation. To note about this clone: Its antigen is unknown.

The data were produced by immunoSEQ multiplex PCR, yet TCRdb's version contains in-frame clones alone and is incomplete. The data hold 70,000 to 75,000 clones, with about 90% observed a single time. This CDR3 comprises 16 residues. Germline CDR1 and CDR2: MDHEN and SYDVKM. V was shortened by 5 bases and J by 7 bases, with 24 bases between the two germline ends. This sequence joins TRBV28 and TRBJ2-7; possible D gene TRBD1, 6 bases. Source: unstimulated CD8+ T cells sorted from spleen or lymph node cells, taken before intestinal transplant. This receptor was obtained from a human donor who received an intestinal transplant. CDR3 DNA sequence: TGTGCCAGCAGTCCCACGAAATTCTCCGGTAGGGGGGAGCAGTACTTC. It specifies CASSPTKFSGRGEQYF.